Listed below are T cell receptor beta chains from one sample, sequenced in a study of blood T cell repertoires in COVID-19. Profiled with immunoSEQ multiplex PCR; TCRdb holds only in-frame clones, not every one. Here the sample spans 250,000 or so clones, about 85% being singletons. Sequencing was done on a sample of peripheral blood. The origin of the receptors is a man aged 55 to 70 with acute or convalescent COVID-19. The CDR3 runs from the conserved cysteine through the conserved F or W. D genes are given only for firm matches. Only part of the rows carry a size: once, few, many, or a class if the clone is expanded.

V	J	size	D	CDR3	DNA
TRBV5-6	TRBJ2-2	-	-	CASSLNGGNTGELFF	TGTGCCAGCAGCTTAAACGGGGGGAACACCGGGGAGCTGTTTTTT
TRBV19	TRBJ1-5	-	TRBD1	CASRGMGYQPQHF	TGTGCCAGCAGGGGGATGGGGTATCAGCCCCAGCATTTT
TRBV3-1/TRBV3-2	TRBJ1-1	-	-	CASSPRARNTEAFF	TGTGCCAGCAGTCCCAGGGCGAGGAACACTGAAGCTTTCTTT
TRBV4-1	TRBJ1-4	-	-	CASSQGAQGKLFF	TGCGCCAGCAGCCAAGGGGCGCAGGGAAAACTGTTTTTT
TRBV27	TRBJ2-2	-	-	CASSRLANTGELFF	TGTGCCAGCAGTCGACTAGCGAACACCGGGGAGCTGTTTTTT
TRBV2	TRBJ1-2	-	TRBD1	CASSGQGPYGYTF	TGTGCCAGCAGCGGACAGGGTCCCTATGGCTACACCTTC
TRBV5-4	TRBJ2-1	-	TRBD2	CASTHAGGRYNEQFF	TGTGCCAGCACTCACGCGGGGGGGCGGTACAATGAGCAGTTCTTC
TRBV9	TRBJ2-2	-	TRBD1	CASSVGQGATGELFF	TGTGCCAGCAGCGTAGGACAGGGGGCCACCGGGGAGCTGTTTTTT
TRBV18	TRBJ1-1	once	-	CASSRQGMEAFF	TGTGCCAGCTCACGGCAGGGAATGGAAGCTTTCTTT
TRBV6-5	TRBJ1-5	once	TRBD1	CASSTDRGGNQPQHF	TGTGCCAGCAGTACCGACAGGGGAGGCAATCAGCCCCAGCATTTT
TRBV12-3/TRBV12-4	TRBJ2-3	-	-	CASSFPMDSTQYF	TGTGCCAGCAGTTTTCCGATGGACTCTACGCAGTATTTT
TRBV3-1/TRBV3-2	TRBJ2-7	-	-	CASSPPGPGINEQYF	TGTGCCAGCAGCCCCCCCGGGCCGGGGATAAACGAGCAGTACTTC
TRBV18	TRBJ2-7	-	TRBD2	CASSPYGLAGGHYEQYF	TGTGCCAGCTCACCATATGGGCTAGCGGGAGGGCATTACGAGCAGTACTTC
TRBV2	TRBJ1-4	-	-	CASKAGTTNEKLFF	TGTGCCAGCAAGGCGGGCACAACCAATGAAAAACTGTTTTTT
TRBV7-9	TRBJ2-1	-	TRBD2	CASSLGASGYHEQFF	TGTGCCAGCAGCTTAGGGGCTAGCGGATACCATGAGCAGTTCTTC
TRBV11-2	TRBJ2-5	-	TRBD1	CASSDPTGGLGETQYF	TGTGCCAGCAGCGATCCGACAGGGGGCTTGGGAGAGACCCAGTACTTC